The rows below give T cell receptor beta chains drawn from one sample of a study of T cell clones after liver transplantation. Measured with immunoSEQ multiplex PCR; TCRdb has only the in-frame clones, and not every one. The sample includes about 120,000 clones, approximately 90% of them seen just once. The source material was CD4+ T cells from blood, sampled 12 months after liver transplant. The receptors were sampled from a human patient who received a liver transplant. These T cells may partly come from the graft donor. Both conserved end residues are part of each CDR3. The D gene is left open where the match is weak. Clone size is not always given. Where it is, it says once, few, many or a class for expanded clones.

d_call clone_size j_call v_call cdr3_nt cdr3_aa
- - TRBJ2-1 TRBV9 TGTGCCAGCAGCGTCTCGGGATATAATGAGCAGTTCTTC CASSVSGYNEQFF
- - TRBJ1-1 TRBV18 TGTGCCAGCTCACCACCGACCCCTGAAGCTTTCTTT CASSPPTPEAFF
- - TRBJ2-7 TRBV6-5 TGTGCCAGCAGCCGACAACTCGCCTACGAGCAGTACTTC CASSRQLAYEQYF
TRBD2 - TRBJ2-1 TRBV19 TGTGCCAGTAGGAGACTAGCGGATAGCTCCTACAATGAGCAGTTCTTC CASRRLADSSYNEQFF
- - TRBJ2-7 TRBV27 TGTGCCAGCAGTCTTGGGTTAGTTGGCTCCTACGAGCAGTACTTC CASSLGLVGSYEQYF
- few TRBJ2-2 TRBV5-6 TGTGCCAGCAGTTCCCTGGGGGATACGAACACCGGGGAGCTGTTTTTT CASSSLGDTNTGELFF
- - TRBJ2-5 TRBV6-1 TGTGCCAGCAGACGGGCGGTGGAAGAGACCCAGTACTTC CASRRAVEETQYF
- few TRBJ1-1 TRBV28 TGTGCCAGCAGTGCCCCCGGGGGGAACACTGAAGCTTTCTTT CASSAPGGNTEAFF
TRBD2 - TRBJ2-7 TRBV5-5 TGTGCCAGCAGCCTTGGACTAGTGAGGGCCTACGAGCAGTACTTC CASSLGLVRAYEQYF
- - TRBJ2-1 TRBV11-3 TGTGCCAGCAGCCCCCGTGAGGGGAGAAACAATGAGCAGTTCTTC CASSPREGRNNEQFF
- once TRBJ1-5 TRBV27 TGTGCCAGCAGCCTCGACAGATATCAGCCCCAGCATTTT CASSLDRYQPQHF
- - TRBJ1-2 TRBV5-1 TGCGCCAGCAGCTTGGAGGGAAGGGACTATGGCTACACCTTC CASSLEGRDYGYTF
TRBD2 - TRBJ2-7 TRBV27 TGTGCCAGCAGTTTATCGGGGGCGGGAGGTCCCTACGAGCAGTACTTC CASSLSGAGGPYEQYF
- - TRBJ2-5 TRBV4-2 TGTGCCAGCAGCCAGGGAGCGGCAGAGACCCAGTACTTC CASSQGAAETQYF
- - TRBJ1-1 TRBV9 TGTGCCAGCAGCGAGCGAGCGGGGGGCACTGAAGCTTTCTTT CASSERAGGTEAFF